This entry is about one TCR beta chain. What it binds is unknown. CDR1 and CDR2 (germline): MNHNS, SASEGT. The CDR3 is 14 amino acids. Between the trimmed V and J ends, which lost 7 bases and 1 base, there was a span of 13 bases. This record comes from a study of T cell repertoires in cytomegalovirus infection. Study-level information: Recently identified HLA-C-restricted and well-studied HLA-B-restricted CMV epitopes were used. Public TCR beta signatures were indicative of both CMV infection and a matching HLA type. Study-wide results and limits: The study identified carriers of CMV plus the relevant HLA from cumulative public TCR beta family frequency. The study found HLA-C-restricted CMV-specific TCR beta clonotypes dominating the ex vivo response.

TCRdb re-called the reads through MiXCR, storing one row per CDR3 protein. There are 700,000 to 850,000 distinct CDR3 sequences in the sample; about 30% occur only once, and under 15% lies in the top ten. The source was cultured CD8+ T cells from PBMCs, collected from culture after CMV antigen stimulation. The TCR originated in a human donor in good health (CMV status not recorded). Some clones in this sample may be carry-over from other donors' samples. The chain links TRBV6-1 to TRBJ1-2; D possibly corresponds to TRBD1 (6 bases). CDR3 in DNA: TGTGCCAGCACCGAGGGGGGACTTAACTATGGCTACACCTTC. Protein: CASTEGGLNYGYTF.